This is a list of T cell receptor beta chains from one sample in a study of T-cell reconstitution after alpha-beta-depleted transplantation in children. Using its own MiXCR run on the PCR reads, TCRdb lists one record per CDR3 protein. The table shows roughly 300,000 distinct CDR3 sequences, with more than 9% occurring only once. This sample comprised peripheral blood, obtained 180 days after TCRalphabeta/CD19-depleted stem cell transplant. These receptor sequences come from a male patient aged 2 to 9 who had a stem cell transplant for chronic granulomatous disease, so the T cells may come from the graft donor. The CDR3 runs from the conserved cysteine through the conserved F or W. The D gene is left open where the match is weak. Size values are once, few and many counts, or a class for expanded clones, and some rows have none.

V,size,D,length,J,CDR3,DNA
TRBV5-1,many,TRBD2,22,TRBJ2-3,CASSHVALPGTSGSTSTDTQYF,TGCGCCAGCAGCCATGTAGCTCTTCCCGGGACTAGCGGGAGTACTAGCACAGATACGCAGTATTTT
TRBV10-3,many,TRBD1,13,TRBJ2-2,CATGADYTGELFF,TGTGCTACAGGGGCAGACTACACCGGGGAGCTGTTTTTT
TRBV7-9,NA,NA,15,TRBJ2-6,CASCPEGTGANVLTF,TGTGCCAGCTGCCCAGAGGGGACTGGGGCCAACGTCCTGACTTTC
TRBV5-4,NA,TRBD1,15,TRBJ1-2,CASSLPRTGGSGYTF,TGTGCCAGCAGCCTACCTAGGACAGGGGGCAGTGGCTACACCTTC
TRBV5-1,many,NA,17,TRBJ2-3,CASSLGPGEIITDTQYF,TGCGCCAGCAGCTTGGGACCCGGAGAAATAATCACAGATACGCAGTATTTT
TRBV7-9,few,NA,14,TRBJ2-7,CASSLAWAPYEQYF,TGTGCCAGCAGCTTAGCCTGGGCCCCTTACGAGCAGTACTTC
TRBV6-5,many,NA,16,TRBJ2-5,CASRLLVVGGRETQYF,TGTGCCAGCAGATTACTCGTCGTCGGGGGCAGGGAGACCCAGTACTTC
TRBV20-1,many,NA,11,TRBJ2-5,CSAQRQETQYF,TGCAGTGCTCAGCGGCAAGAGACCCAGTACTTC
TRBV19,NA,NA,14,TRBJ1-5,CASSGGTSNQPQHF,TGTGCCAGTAGTGGGGGGACGAGCAATCAGCCCCAGCATTTT
TRBV7-9,many,TRBD1,14,TRBJ2-7,CASSFGTGVDEQYF,TGTGCCAGCAGCTTCGGGACAGGGGTGGACGAGCAGTACTTC
TRBV5-1,many,TRBD2,14,TRBJ2-3,CASSRSGGIDTQYF,TGCGCCAGCAGCCGTAGCGGGGGAATCGATACGCAGTATTTT
TRBV7-9,NA,NA,13,TRBJ2-3,CASSREYRDMQYF,TGTGCCAGCAGCCGAGAATATCGAGATATGCAGTATTTT
TRBV29-1,many,NA,11,TRBJ2-7,CSGWRGDEQYF,TGCAGCGGGTGGAGGGGAGACGAGCAGTACTTC
TRBV6-2/TRBV6-3,many,NA,14,TRBJ1-6,CASSYTTGQSPLHF,TGTGCCAGCAGTTATACGACAGGACAATCACCCCTCCACTTT
TRBV5-1,many,TRBD2,14,TRBJ2-1,CASRLLAGDNEQFF,TGCGCCAGCAGGCTTCTAGCGGGGGACAATGAGCAGTTCTTC
TRBV18,few,NA,15,TRBJ2-1,CASSPPTRSGNEQFF,TGTGCCAGCTCACCACCGACTAGATCGGGCAATGAGCAGTTCTTC
TRBV29-1,many,NA,13,TRBJ2-4,CSVVRGAKNIQYF,TGCAGCGTTGTAAGGGGAGCCAAAAACATTCAGTACTTC
TRBV7-9,few,NA,16,TRBJ1-6,CASSFGMGSYNSPLHF,TGTGCCAGCAGCTTTGGTATGGGCTCCTATAATTCACCCCTCCACTTT
TRBV12-3/TRBV12-4,many,TRBD2,18,TRBJ2-1,CASSSVPFWTSFYNEQFF,TGTGCCAGCAGTTCCGTCCCGTTTTGGACTAGCTTTTACAATGAGCAGTTCTTC
TRBV7-3,NA,TRBD1,18,TRBJ1-5,CASSSDALAGGGTDTQHF,TGCGCCAGCAGCTCTGACGCACTAGCGGGAGGAGGGACAGATACGCAGCATTTT
TRBV6-4,NA,TRBD2,16,TRBJ2-7,CASSDFPTSGSYEQYF,TGTGCCAGCAGTGACTTCCCGACTAGCGGGAGTTACGAGCAGTACTTC
TRBV5-1,NA,NA,15,TRBJ2-6,CASSLGQTGANVLTF,TGCGCCAGCAGCTTGGGTCAGACTGGGGCCAACGTCCTGACTTTC
TRBV20-1,many,NA,13,TRBJ1-2,CSARSPGVSGYTF,TGCAGTGCTAGAAGCCCAGGGGTTAGTGGCTACACCTTC
TRBV28,many,NA,14,TRBJ2-5,CASSSSQTQETQYF,TGTGCCAGCAGTAGCTCACAAACCCAAGAGACCCAGTACTTC
TRBV7-2,many,TRBD2,14,TRBJ2-7,CASSLAGGPDEQYF,TGTGCCAGCAGCCTAGCGGGAGGGCCAGACGAGCAGTACTTC
TRBV5-1,many,TRBD2,18,TRBJ2-1,CASSLGSGAGSSYNEQFF,TGCGCCAGCAGCTTGGGTAGCGGGGCGGGGTCCTCCTACAATGAGCAGTTCTTC
TRBV7-8,many,NA,16,TRBJ2-2,CASSLERTGRTGELFF,TGTGCCAGCAGCTTAGAACGCACGGGGCGGACCGGGGAGCTGTTTTTT
TRBV5-1,many,TRBD2,16,TRBJ2-3,CASSVPPSGSTDTQYF,TGCGCCAGCAGCGTCCCCCCTAGCGGGAGCACAGATACGCAGTATTTT
TRBV10-3,many,NA,14,TRBJ2-1,CAISGGAAYNEQFF,TGTGCCATCAGTGGAGGGGCAGCCTACAATGAGCAGTTCTTC
TRBV5-1,many,NA,14,TRBJ1-3,CASSLGDLGDTIYF,TGCGCCAGCAGCTTGGGGGACCTCGGAGACACCATATATTTT
TRBV5-5,many,NA,12,TRBJ1-1,CASSLYNTEAFF,TGTGCCAGCAGCTTATACAACACTGAAGCTTTCTTT
TRBV24-1,many,TRBD2,16,TRBJ2-1,CATSDRAGVSPNEQFF,TGTGCCACCAGTGATCGAGCGGGAGTATCCCCAAATGAGCAGTTCTTC
TRBV12-3/TRBV12-4,many,NA,16,TRBJ2-5,CASSPTKGGLQETQYF,TGTGCCAGCAGTCCAACAAAGGGGGGGCTCCAAGAGACCCAGTACTTC
TRBV9,many,NA,16,TRBJ2-5,CASSVKPGPRGETQYF,TGTGCCAGCAGCGTAAAACCCGGTCCGAGGGGAGAGACCCAGTACTTC
TRBV20-1,many,NA,11,TRBJ1-1,CSAGQNTEAFF,TGCAGTGCTGGACAAAACACTGAAGCTTTCTTT
TRBV7-2,NA,TRBD2,15,TRBJ2-1,CASSLAPAGESEQFF,TGTGCCAGCAGCTTAGCGCCAGCGGGAGAATCCGAGCAGTTCTTC
TRBV7-2,many,TRBD2,17,TRBJ2-5,CASSPQSWTSGQETQYF,TGTGCCAGCAGCCCTCAGAGCTGGACTAGCGGCCAAGAGACCCAGTACTTC
TRBV28,NA,NA,18,TRBJ2-2,CASGPGRTGPSRGGELFF,TGTGCCAGCGGCCCTGGTCGCACAGGGCCTTCGCGTGGCGGGGAGCTGTTTTTT
TRBV3-1,many,TRBD2,14,TRBJ2-1,CASSPHGGRNEQFF,TGTGCCAGCAGCCCCCACGGGGGGAGGAATGAGCAGTTCTTC
TRBV4-3,many,NA,16,TRBJ2-7,CASSQDISDSSYEQYF,TGCGCCAGCAGCCAAGATATCAGCGATAGCTCCTACGAGCAGTACTTC
TRBV7-9,many,TRBD1,15,TRBJ1-6,CASSWGQGAFSPLHF,TGTGCCAGCAGTTGGGGACAGGGCGCGTTCTCACCCCTCCACTTT
TRBV4-3,many,TRBD2,18,TRBJ2-1,CASSQDWVAGGRYNEQFF,TGCGCCAGCAGCCAAGATTGGGTAGCGGGAGGGAGGTACAATGAGCAGTTCTTC
TRBV28,many,NA,14,TRBJ1-3,CASSLFRVGNTIYF,TGTGCCAGCAGTTTGTTTCGAGTTGGAAACACCATATATTTT
TRBV7-2,many,NA,14,TRBJ2-5,CASSTGASHRTQYF,TGTGCCAGCAGCACAGGAGCGTCCCACCGGACCCAGTACTTC
TRBV29-1,many,TRBD1,14,TRBJ2-3,CSVFHGTGTDTQYF,TGCAGCGTTTTTCACGGGACAGGCACAGATACGCAGTATTTT
TRBV6-2/TRBV6-3,many,NA,12,TRBJ1-2,CARKTRNYGYTF,TGTGCCAGAAAAACACGGAACTATGGCTACACCTTC
TRBV7-9,few,TRBD2,15,TRBJ2-2,CASSLRGGDTGELFF,TGTGCCAGCAGCTTACGGGGGGGAGACACCGGGGAGCTGTTTTTT
TRBV5-6,many,TRBD2,19,TRBJ2-2,CASSRGLAGGYANTGELFF,TGTGCCAGCAGCCGCGGACTAGCGGGAGGATACGCGAACACCGGGGAGCTGTTTTTT
TRBV7-2,many,TRBD2,16,TRBJ2-5,CASSLGAGLVDETQYF,TGTGCCAGCAGCTTAGGGGCGGGACTAGTCGACGAGACCCAGTACTTC
TRBV18,many,NA,13,TRBJ1-1,CASSQGIGTEAFF,TGTGCCAGCTCACAGGGAATCGGGACTGAAGCTTTCTTT
TRBV7-2,many,TRBD2,16,TRBJ2-5,CASSLGLAGGQETQYF,TGTGCCAGCAGTTTGGGACTAGCGGGGGGCCAAGAGACCCAGTACTTC